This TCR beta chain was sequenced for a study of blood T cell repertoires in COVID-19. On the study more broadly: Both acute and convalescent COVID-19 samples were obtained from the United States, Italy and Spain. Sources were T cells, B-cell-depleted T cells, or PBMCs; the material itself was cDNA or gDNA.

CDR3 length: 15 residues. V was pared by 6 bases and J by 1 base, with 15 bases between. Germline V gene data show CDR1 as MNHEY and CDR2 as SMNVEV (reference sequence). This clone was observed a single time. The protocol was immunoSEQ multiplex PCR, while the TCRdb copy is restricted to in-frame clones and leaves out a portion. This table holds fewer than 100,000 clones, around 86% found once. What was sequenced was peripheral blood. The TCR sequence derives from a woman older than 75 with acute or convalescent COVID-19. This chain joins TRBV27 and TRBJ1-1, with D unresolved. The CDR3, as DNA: TGTGCCAGCAGGCGATACCGGACTGAGAACACTGAAGCTTTCTTT. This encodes CASRRYRTENTEAFF.